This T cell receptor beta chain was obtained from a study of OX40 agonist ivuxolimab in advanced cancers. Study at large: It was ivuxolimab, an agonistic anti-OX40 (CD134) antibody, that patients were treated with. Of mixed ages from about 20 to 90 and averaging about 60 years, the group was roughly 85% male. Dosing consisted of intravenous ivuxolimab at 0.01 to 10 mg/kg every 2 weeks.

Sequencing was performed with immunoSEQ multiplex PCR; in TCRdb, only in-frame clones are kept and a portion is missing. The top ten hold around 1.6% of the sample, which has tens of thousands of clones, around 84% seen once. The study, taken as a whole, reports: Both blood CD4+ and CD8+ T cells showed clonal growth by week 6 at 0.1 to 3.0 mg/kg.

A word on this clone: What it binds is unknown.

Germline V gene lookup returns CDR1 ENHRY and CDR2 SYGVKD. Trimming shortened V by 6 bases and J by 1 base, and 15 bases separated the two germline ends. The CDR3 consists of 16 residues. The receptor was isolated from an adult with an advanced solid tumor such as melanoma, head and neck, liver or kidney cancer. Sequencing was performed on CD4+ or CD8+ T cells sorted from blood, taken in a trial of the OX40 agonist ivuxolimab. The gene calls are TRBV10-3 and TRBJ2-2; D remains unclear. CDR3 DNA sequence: TGTGCCATCAGCCGAGGTGGGCGGTTGAACACCGGGGAGCTGTTTTTT. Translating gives CAISRGGRLNTGELFF.